This TCR beta chain was captured by sequencing in a study of T cell responses to AZD1222 COVID-19 vaccine. In the case of this clone: Antigen: not known.

Repertoires were generated with immunoSEQ multiplex PCR, while TCRdb's copy carries only in-frame clones and drops some. The repertoire holds over 150,000 clones, with about 90% as singletons. Germline V gene sequence: CDR1 SGDLS, CDR2 YYNGEE. The CDR3 covers 15 residues. The trim removed 2 bases at V and 1 base at J, leaving 4 bases unmatched. Notes on the study in general: Just five or six AZD1222 recipients were seropositive at baseline. The study sampled repertoires only after the peak T cell response. Clonal diversity was possibly underestimated, and white British individuals and females predominated among donors.

This TCR was sampled from an adult in good health. The sequencing used peripheral blood, collected on day 0 of MenACWY control vaccination. J is TRBJ2-5 and V is TRBV9, with TRBD2 matching 8 bases. CDR3 in amino acids: CASSVASGFQETQYF. In DNA, the CDR3 is TGTGCCAGCAGCGTGGCTAGCGGGTTCCAAGAGACCCAGTACTTC.